The clone carrying this T cell receptor (beta chain) was seen only a few times. These data belong to a study of blood T cell repertoires in COVID-19. With 4 bases removed from V and 1 base from J, the gap between germline ends came to 17 bases. CDR1 is SGHNT and CDR2 is YYREEE in the germline V gene (reference sequence). The CDR3 contains 16 residues. The protocol was immunoSEQ multiplex PCR, while the TCRdb copy is restricted to in-frame clones and leaves out a portion. Of 250,000 to 300,000 clones listed, roughly 84% are singletons. The chain recombines TRBV5-4 with TRBJ1-2, with a possible D match to TRBD1 (6 bases). The material sequenced was peripheral blood. The sequence was obtained from a man aged 55 to 69 with acute or convalescent COVID-19. DNA for the CDR3: TGTGCCAGCAGCCCCCGAGGGGGGGGGATTAACTATGGCTACACCTTC. Translating gives CASSPRGGGINYGYTF.